The entry below gives a single T cell receptor (beta chain) sequence along with its context. What it binds is unknown. This CDR3 contains 15 residues. V lost 0 bases to trimming and J lost 3 bases; unmatched junction nucleotides: 2. Germline V gene sequence: CDR1 SGDLS, CDR2 YYNGEE. The related graft donor's blood sample was taken on the day of bone marrow donation. Cells defined as naive were viable CD3+CD4+ or CD3+CD8+ and CCR7+CD45RA+CD45RO-CD95-CD27+CD28+. Assay: immunoSEQ multiplex PCR; the TCRdb copy retains only in-frame clones and omits some. The sample has about 21,000 clones, approximately 98% seen once. The entry originates in a study of T cells after posttransplantation cyclophosphamide. Findings and limits, study-wide: After PTCy, TRB diversity resembled that of CNI/methotrexate controls. Donor CD8+ memory clones often dominated recipient blood repertoires at later times.

The chain recombines TRBV9 with TRBJ2-7; 11 bases are shared with TRBD1. This sequence originates from a man in his forties in good health, CMV-negative, and a related stem cell transplant donor. Sequencing used naive CD8+ T cells sorted from PBMCs. The CDR3 DNA reads TGTGCCAGCAGCGTAGGAGGGACAGGGGGCTACGAGCAGTACTTC. It is translated as CASSVGGTGGYEQYF.